This T cell receptor beta chain originates from a study of blood T cell repertoires in COVID-19 (dated by TCRdb to 2020 to 2021). Background for the entire study: Collaborator samples came from the United States, Italy and Spain and covered acute and convalescent phases of COVID-19. The prospective study material was composed of cDNA or gDNA derived from T cells, B-cell-depleted T cells, or PBMCs. The samples were drawn from two sources: the first 160 participants of the ongoing ImmuneRACE study, and over 950 subjects contributed by 6 global collaborators. A de-identified subject ID, COVID-19 status, age in years and sex were almost always included in the sample metadata. Where available, HLA class I and class II types were obtained from metadata supplied by the sample provider rather than from assay-based typing. The repertoires were released in a freely available public database meant as a resource for research on the immune response to SARS-CoV-2. The dataset comprised deeply sampled blood TCRbeta repertoires from subjects exposed to, actively infected with, or recovered from COVID-19. Results the study describes overall, beyond this receptor: Clinical and demographic metadata were provided uncurated, with the amount varying by source and participant.

The CDR3, cysteine through phenylalanine, is 14 amino acids long. Just the 42-base CDR3 DNA is kept, in frame starting at base 1. CDR1 and CDR2 (LNHDA, SQIVND) derive from the germline V gene (reference sequence). For this chain, trimming is 7 bases at the V end and 1 base at the J end, and the number of junction bases without a gene match is 4. In Seattle, one collaborating source enrolled patients while the infection was active and tracked those patients longitudinally over the course of disease. Each collaborating institution followed its own protocols to collect whole blood in K2EDTA tubes. For TCRbeta analysis, collaborator samples were shipped as frozen whole blood, as isolated PBMCs, or as DNA extracted from either sample type. As for this clone: Its antigen target is currently unknown. No base-level quality is on record; no much larger clone is a single base apart.

The immunoSEQ Assay, a bias-controlled multiplex PCR, was used to amplify TCRbeta CDR3 regions from genomic DNA. Under the source paper's analysis protocol: The number of nucleated cells in each sample was estimated from the amplification of reference gene primers within the assay. To quantify the absolute abundance of each unique TCRbeta CDR3 rearrangement, sequence reads were collapsed and filtered. For each sample, productive Simpson clonality was calculated as the square root of Simpson's diversity index over productive rearrangements. This immuneACCESS table, as held by TCRdb, lists in-frame sequences with V and J called but not all clones. Of the missing ones, under half trace to an unresolved V gene in checked studies; the others have no known cause. The V and J calls and the clone size are those of that table, but D and trimming were determined from the DNA. The sample table lists around 270,000 clones, approximately 85% of them with a count of one. The top ten hold 0.87% of the sample.

Specimen: peripheral blood. This receptor chain uses TRBV19 and TRBJ1-1, and TRBD1 aligns with 9 junction nucleotides. The TCR comes from a human donor with COVID-19, enrolled during active disease. The donor label of this sample is uncertain. In nucleotide form, the sequence is TGTGCCAGTAACCCGGGACAGGGGAACACTGAAGCTTTCTTT. Translated, this gives CASNPGQGNTEAFF.